This entry lists 9 T cell receptor beta chains sequenced from one sample in a study of OX40 agonist ivuxolimab in advanced cancers. Only in-frame clones appear in the TCRdb table, and some are missing; sequencing was by immunoSEQ multiplex PCR. The sample contains about 81,000 clones, approximately 85% of which appear only once. This sample comprised CD4+ or CD8+ T cells sorted from blood, obtained in a trial of the OX40 agonist ivuxolimab. The source is an adult with an advanced solid tumor such as melanoma, head and neck, liver or kidney cancer.

The chain links TRBV28 to TRBJ2-7, with 10 positions matching TRBD1. Trimming took 9 bases from V and 3 from J; bases not matched to a gene: 11. This CDR3 contains 15 residues. The germline CDR1 and CDR2 sequences are MDHEN and SYDVKM. The CDR3 DNA reads TGTGCCAGTCAATCCGGGACAGGGGCCTTCTACGAGCAGTACTTC. Residues: CASQSGTGAFYEQYF. Looking up the rest from reference TRBV28 and TRBJ2-7 gives the full variable domain: DVKVTQSSRYLVKRTGEKVFLECVQDMDHENMFWYRQDPGLGLRLIYFSYDVKMKEKGDIPEGYSVSREKKERFSLILESASTNQTSMYLCASQSGTGAFYEQYFGPGTRLTVT.

The chain links TRBV28 to TRBJ2-3; unclear D gene. The germline V gene has CDR1 MDHEN and CDR2 SYDVKM. CDR3 size: 13 residues. V gave up 3 bases and J gave up 3 bases, with 7 bases separating them. CDR3 region: CASSLSETDTQYF. The CDR3 DNA is TGTGCCAGCAGTTTGAGCGAGACAGATACGCAGTATTTT.

This clone was seen only a few times. The V gene is TRBV5-1, the J gene TRBJ2-1, with 7 bases lining up with TRBD1. Trimming at V came to 2 bases and at J to 3 bases, leaving 2 bases not matched to a gene. The CDR3 covers 14 residues. Germline V gene lookup returns CDR1 SGHRS and CDR2 YFSETQ. CDR3 residues: CASSFGDSYNEQFF. The DNA for the CDR3 is TGCGCCAGCAGCTTCGGGGACAGCTACAATGAGCAGTTCTTC.

The CDR3 reads CSVQGTSTDTQYF. CDR3 nucleotides: TGCAGCGTCCAGGGGACTAGCACAGATACGCAGTATTTT. The rearrangement uses TRBV29-1 and TRBJ2-3, with D perhaps assigned TRBD1 or TRBD2 (6 bases each). Germline V gene sequence: CDR1 SQVTM, CDR2 ANQGSEA. V lost 6 bases and J 0 bases, leaving 10 bases between the germline ends. The CDR3 extends over 13 amino acids.

A few counts support this clone. The chain couples TRBV28 to TRBJ2-7; D not resolved. Trimming left V 1 base short and J 6 bases short, with 10 bases between. CDR3 length equals 13 residues. Germline loops: CDR1 MDHEN, CDR2 SYDVKM. CDR3 sequence: CASSLYTRGEQYF. CDR3 DNA: TGTGCCAGCAGTTTATATACGAGAGGCGAGCAGTACTTC. Together with reference TRBV28 and TRBJ2-7, the CDR3 gives the full variable domain: DVKVTQSSRYLVKRTGEKVFLECVQDMDHENMFWYRQDPGLGLRLIYFSYDVKMKEKGDIPEGYSVSREKKERFSLILESASTNQTSMYLCASSLYTRGEQYFGPGTRLTVT.

The chain links TRBV5-1 to TRBJ2-5, with 7 bases aligning to TRBD2. This CDR3 has 13 residues. The V and J ends lost 4 bases and 5 bases, in that order; junction bases with no gene match: 5. From germline, CDR1 is SGHRS and CDR2 YFSETQ. The CDR3 DNA is TGCGCCAGCAGCACCCTAGCGGAGGAGACCCAGTACTTC. It is translated as CASSTLAEETQYF. The whole variable domain, filled in from reference TRBV5-1 and TRBJ2-5, reads KAGVTQTPRYLIKTRGQQVTLSCSPISGHRSVSWYQQTPGQGLQFLFEYFSETQRNKGNFPGRFSGRQFSNSRSEMNVSTLELGDSALYLCASSTLAEETQYFGPGTRLLVL.

This chain links TRBV6-6 with TRBJ1-6; D not resolved. The CDR3 covers 13 residues. Germline CDR1 is MNHNY and CDR2 is SVGAGI (reference sequence). The V end was cut by 9 bases, the J end by 9 bases, with 15 bases between. The CDR3 loop reads CASGPEPFSPLHF. The CDR3 nucleotides are TGTGCCAGTGGCCCGGAGCCATTTTCACCCCTCCACTTT.

As for this clone: The sample has other DNA sequences that encode this CDR3 too. J is TRBJ1-1 and V is TRBV5-1; the D gene is possibly TRBD1 (6 bases). CDR1 SGHRS and CDR2 YFSETQ come from the germline V gene. V lost 0 bases to trimming and J lost 4 bases, with 10 bases between them. The CDR3 extends over 14 amino acids. CDR3 DNA: TGCGCCAGCAGCTTGGGGGGGCCGGGCACTGAAGCTTTCTTT. Its translation is CASSLGGPGTEAFF.

The chain recombines TRBV6-5 with TRBJ2-1; the match to TRBD2 covers 7 bases. CDR3 length: 15 residues. The germline V gene encodes CDR1 MNHEY and CDR2 SVGAGI. Germline trimming cut 2 bases from V and 11 bases from J; bases unmatched to any gene: 12. CDR3 sequence (DNA): TGTGCCAGCAGTTACGCTCGGCGGGAGCTCAGCAAGCAGTTCTTC. It yields the protein CASSYARRELSKQFF.